The 13 T cell receptor beta chains listed next were all sequenced from one sample in a study of cytomegalovirus exposure and HLA in healthy donors. PCR amplification relied on 60 Vbeta primers (plus 13 Jbeta primers). Data came from immunoSEQ multiplex PCR; TCRdb stores just in-frame clones and leaves some out. This table has about 150,000 clones, roughly three fifths appearing once. Sequencing was performed on PBMCs. Every receptor here comes from a woman between 55 and 75 years old in good health and CMV-seronegative.

Only a few counts were recorded for this clone. J is TRBJ2-1 and V is TRBV7-3; 8 nucleotides agree with TRBD1. Germline CDR1 is SGHTA and CDR2 is FQGTGA. The CDR3 length is 16 residues. Losses at the gene ends were 5 bases for V and 6 bases for J; bases not matched to a gene: 12. The CDR3 here is CASSPRTGQGANEQFF. The CDR3 bases are TGTGCCAGCAGCCCGCGGACAGGGCAGGGTGCCAATGAGCAGTTCTTC.

The V call is TRBV5-6, the J call TRBJ2-5; maybe TRBD1 (5 bases). The CDR3 runs 15 residues. Trimming took off 3 bases at V and 2 bases at J, with 14 bases between the two ends. Germline V gene data show CDR1 as SGHDT and CDR2 as YYEEEE. The CDR3 protein is CASSSTKKGQETQYF. The DNA of the CDR3 is TGTGCCAGCAGCTCAACCAAGAAGGGGCAAGAGACCCAGTACTTC.

The chain is built from TRBV19 and TRBJ1-5; D is ambiguous. Deletions cut 3 bases from V and 7 bases from J, with 13 bases between. Germline V gives CDR1 LNHDA, CDR2 SQIVND (reference sequence). CDR3 length: 14 amino acids. The CDR3 region has the DNA TGTGCCAGTAGTATTCAAGGGTCGGGGCAGCCCCAGCATTTT. Protein: CASSIQGSGQPQHF. The variable domain in full, with the rest retrieved from reference TRBV19 and TRBJ1-5, is DGGITQSPKYLFRKEGQNVTLSCEQNLNHDAMYWYRQDPGQGLRLIYYSQIVNDFQKGDIAEGYSVSREKKESFPLTVTSAQKNPTAFYLCASSIQGSGQPQHFGDGTRLSIL.

V usage is TRBV10-1 and J usage is TRBJ1-2; TRBD1 is a possible D gene (5 bases). The CDR3 is made up of 14 amino acids. Germline V gene sequence: CDR1 WNHNN, CDR2 SYGVQD (reference sequence). Trimming took 6 bases from V and 2 from J, leaving 13 bases between them. The CDR3 region is CASRGPKPNYGYTF. The CDR3 region has the DNA TGCGCCAGCAGGGGGCCTAAGCCGAACTATGGCTACACCTTC.

J is TRBJ1-2 and V is TRBV6-5, with unresolved D. The V end was cut by 6 bases, the J end by 1 base, with 9 bases between. CDR1 and CDR2 (germline): MNHEY, SVGAGI. The CDR3 consists of 13 residues. DNA of the CDR3: TGTGCCAGCAGGGAGACGTTTAACTATGGCTACACCTTC. Amino acids: CASRETFNYGYTF.

The rearrangement joins TRBV11-1 to TRBJ1-1, with 8 bases that match TRBD1. The germline CDR1 and CDR2 sequences are SGHAT and FQDESV (reference sequence). J gave up 0 bases and V 5 bases, and 17 bases lay outside the gene matches. The CDR3 is made up of 19 amino acids. CDR3 region: CASSTRPGQEGVMNTEAFF. The CDR3 DNA reads TGTGCCAGCAGCACCCGCCCGGGACAGGAGGGGGTTATGAACACTGAAGCTTTCTTT. Combining the CDR3 with reference TRBV11-1 and TRBJ1-1 gives the whole variable domain EAEVAQSPRYKITEKSQAVAFWCDPISGHATLYWYRQILGQGPELLVQFQDESVVDDSQLPKDRFSAERLKGVDSTLKIQPAELGDSAMYLCASSTRPGQEGVMNTEAFFGQGTRLTVV.

The CDR3 sequence: CASSMEGQGAEPQHF. The CDR3 nucleotides are TGTGCCAGTAGTATGGAGGGACAGGGAGCGGAGCCCCAGCATTTT. V gene TRBV19 combines with J gene TRBJ1-5, with 9 bases lining up with TRBD1. Germline CDR1 and CDR2: LNHDA and SQIVND (reference sequence). Trimming removed 3 bases from V and 8 bases from J; junction bases left unmatched: 8. The CDR3 consists of 15 residues.

This clone was counted between two and nine times. The gene calls are TRBV2 and TRBJ2-3; 7 bases map to TRBD2. The CDR3 extends over 15 amino acids. The trim removed 4 bases at V and 10 bases at J, leaving 14 bases unmatched. Looked up from germline, CDR1 is SNHLY and CDR2 is FYNNEI. CDR3 nucleotides: TGTGCCAGCAGTGGCCTCCTCCAAGGGAGGGAGGCGCAGTATTTT. Residues: CASSGLLQGREAQYF.

The chain carries TRBV27 and TRBJ2-1; D remains ambiguous. The CDR3 loop spans 13 amino acids. The germline V gene encodes CDR1 MNHEY and CDR2 SMNVEV (reference sequence). The germline V and J ends were trimmed by 6 bases and 5 bases, with 11 bases remaining between them. The CDR3 DNA reads TGTGCCAGCAGAATGAGGCCGAACAATGAGCAGTTCTTC. Translation: CASRMRPNNEQFF.

This clone was counted a single time. The chain employs TRBV5-5 and TRBJ2-7, with TRBD1 matching over 9 bases. The CDR3 consists of 14 residues. V gave up 4 bases and J gave up 6 bases; unmatched junction bases: 8. Germline V gene data show CDR1 as SGHKS and CDR2 as YYEKEE (reference sequence). Here the CDR3 DNA reads TGTGCCAGCAGCGCCGACAGGGGGACGTCCGAGCAGTACTTC. Amino acids: CASSADRGTSEQYF.

The J gene is TRBJ2-3, the V gene TRBV9; 9 bases line up with TRBD2. Germline lookup yields CDR1 SGDLS and CDR2 YYNGEE. Trimming cost V 0 bases and J 1 base; bases outside gene matches: 3. CDR3 size: 16 residues. Here the CDR3 reads CASSVGASGGTDTQYF. In DNA form, the CDR3 reads TGTGCCAGCAGCGTAGGAGCTAGCGGGGGCACAGATACGCAGTATTTT. Complete variable domain (other parts from reference TRBV9 and TRBJ2-3): DSGVTQTPKHLITATGQRVTLRCSPRSGDLSVYWYQQSLDQGLQFLIQYYNGEERAKGNILERFSAQQFPDLHSELNLSSLELGDSALYFCASSVGASGGTDTQYFGPGTRLTVL.

The gene calls are TRBV4-3 and TRBJ2-3, with TRBD2 as a possible D gene (6 bases). The germline V gene has CDR1 LGHNA and CDR2 YSLEER. The CDR3 loop spans 15 amino acids. Trimming left V 5 bases short and J 2 bases short, with 14 bases between. CDR3 in DNA: TGCGCCAGCAGCTCTCGAGCGGGCGTCACAGATACGCAGTATTTT. Translation gives CASSSRAGVTDTQYF.

The chain couples TRBV6-1 to TRBJ2-1; weak D call: TRBD1 (5 bases). From germline, CDR1 is MNHNS and CDR2 SASEGT. Deletions cut 7 bases from V and 10 bases from J, with 17 bases between. The CDR3 runs to 13 residues. CDR3 loop: CASTWAGLKEQFF. The CDR3 DNA sequence: TGTGCCAGCACATGGGCAGGGTTGAAGGAGCAGTTCTTC.